The 23 T cell receptor beta chains below all came from one sample that was sequenced in a study of T cells after yellow fever vaccination (dated by TCRdb to the late 2010s). The sample's treatment or condition label, decoded: live attenuated yellow fever vaccine strain. Libraries were made using 5' RACE. The sequencer was an Illumina HiSeq 2500. In TCRdb, the public reads were trimmed at Q25 with fastp and aligned with MiXCR, with productive beta chains retained. When rows share a CDR3 protein, they turn into one entry using the most common DNA and genes. In all, the sample holds more than 350,000 distinct CDR3 sequences, and approximately 10% of those were seen once. Less than 20% of the sample lies in the top ten. Specimen: PBMCs, collected on the day of the first yellow fever vaccination. The source of these receptors is a man younger than 35 who received the YFV17D yellow fever vaccine.

CDR3 in DNA: TGTGCCATCAGTGATCGCACCACGAGCTCCTACAATGAGCAGTTCTTC. Amino acid sequence: CAISDRTTSSYNEQFF. The J gene is TRBJ2-1, the V gene TRBV10-3; D gene uncertain. The CDR3 loop spans 16 amino acids. The germline V gene encodes CDR1 ENHRY and CDR2 SYGVKD. V lost 3 bases to trimming and J lost 0 bases, with 12 bases between them.

This clonotype was seen only a few times. The V gene is TRBV12-3 or TRBV12-4, the J gene TRBJ2-6; D is undetermined. CDR3 length equals 16 residues. The germline V and J ends were trimmed by 5 bases and 4 bases, with 15 bases remaining between them. This CDR3 is CASSPTSGFGANVLTF. CDR3 DNA sequence: TGTGCCAGCAGTCCAACGTCCGGGTTCGGGGCCAACGTCCTGACTTTC.

This clonotype occurred a few times. The chain recombines TRBV10-3 with TRBJ2-7; 8 bases fit TRBD1. The CDR3 runs 14 residues. V lost 3 bases, J lost 5 bases, and 6 bases stayed unmatched. CDR1 is ENHRY and CDR2 is SYGVKD in the germline V gene. As DNA, the CDR3 is TGTGCCATCAGTGATGGACAGGGCTTCCACGAGCAGTACTTC. It is translated as CAISDGQGFHEQYF.

CDR3 residues: CSAIGGFADTQYF. The CDR3 nucleotides read TGCAGTGCGATCGGGGGGTTCGCAGATACGCAGTATTTT. The J gene is TRBJ2-3, the V gene TRBV20-1, with 7 bases lining up with TRBD2. V dropped 6 bases and J dropped 4; count of bases not matched to a gene: 7. The germline CDR1 and CDR2 sequences are DFQATT and SNEGSKA (reference sequence). The CDR3 is made up of 13 amino acids.

This clonotype was found a few times. The CDR3: CASSQLAGGTDTQYF. CDR3 bases: TGTGCCAGCAGCCAACTAGCGGGGGGCACAGATACGCAGTATTTT. The V call is TRBV7-2, the J call TRBJ2-3, with 11 bases lining up with TRBD2. Trimming took 5 bases from V and 1 from J; bases not matched to a gene: 2. CDR1 is SGHTA and CDR2 is FQGNSA in the germline V gene. This CDR3 comprises 15 residues.

J is TRBJ2-1 and V is TRBV29-1; TRBD1 agrees at 9 bases. The CDR3 has 14 residues. Trimming removed 7 bases from V and 5 bases from J; junction bases left unmatched: 9. Per germline, CDR1 SQVTM and CDR2 ANQGSEA. The CDR3 region has the DNA TGCAGCGCACGAGGAGGGACAGGGAACAATGAGCAGTTCTTC. This gives the protein CSARGGTGNNEQFF.

This clonotype was seen only a few times. The chain carries TRBV7-2 and TRBJ1-2, with 7 positions matching TRBD1. This CDR3 is 15 amino acids long. Germline-derived CDR1 and CDR2 are SGHTA and FQGNSA. J gave up 7 bases and V 6 bases, and 14 bases lay outside the gene matches. The DNA for the CDR3 is TGTGCCAGCAGTCAACTGACGGCAGGGGGGCGTGGCTACACCTTC. The encoded protein is CASSQLTAGGRGYTF.

The V call is TRBV3-1, the J call TRBJ1-3; D call uncertain. Looked up from germline, CDR1 is LGHDT and CDR2 is YNNKEL (reference sequence). Deletions cut 2 bases from V and 2 bases from J, with 7 bases between. The CDR3 sequence is 14 residues long. CDR3 region: CASSQSEAGNTIYF. CDR3 DNA: TGTGCCAGCAGCCAATCAGAGGCTGGAAACACCATATATTTT.

This clonotype appeared a few times. V and J are TRBV28 and TRBJ2-2, with 7 nucleotides matching TRBD2. CDR3 length: 16 amino acids. The germline V gene encodes CDR1 MDHEN and CDR2 SYDVKM. V lost 7 bases, J lost 2 bases, and 10 bases stayed unmatched. The CDR3 here is CASTFLGRANTGELFF. The CDR3 nucleotides are TGTGCCAGCACCTTCTTAGGGAGGGCTAACACCGGGGAGCTGTTTTTT.

V gene TRBV5-1 combines with J gene TRBJ2-6; 12 nucleotides line up with TRBD1. This CDR3 contains 19 residues. After removal of 4 bases from V and 3 bases from J, the junction contained 11 bases not matched to a gene. Germline V gives CDR1 SGHRS, CDR2 YFSETQ. Written as DNA, the CDR3 is TGCGCCAGCAGCCAAACCCGGGGACAGGGGGCGGTTGGGGCCAACGTCCTGACTTTC. It encodes CASSQTRGQGAVGANVLTF.

A few counts support this clonotype. The J gene is TRBJ1-1, the V gene TRBV7-9, with a weak D call TRBD1 (5 bases). The CDR3 covers 16 residues. Trimming pared 5 bases from V and 0 bases from J, leaving 16 bases between. Per the germline V gene, CDR1 is SEHNR and CDR2 is FQNEAQ (reference sequence). CDR3 amino acids: CASSAPGGRMNTEAFF. CDR3 DNA: TGTGCCAGCAGCGCCCCCGGGGGGAGAATGAACACTGAAGCTTTCTTT.

The chain recombines TRBV9 with TRBJ2-1, with D possibly TRBD2 on 7 matching bases. Germline V CDR1 and CDR2: SGDLS, YYNGEE. The V end lost 2 bases, the J end lost 4 bases, and 22 bases lay between the germline ends. The CDR3 loop spans 18 amino acids. The CDR3 bases are TGTGCCAGCAGCGTCCCCCCGGGGAGGGGGGGTATATACAATGAGCAGTTCTTC. Its translation is CASSVPPGRGGIYNEQFF.

The genes are TRBV29-1 and TRBJ2-5; 7 nucleotides agree with TRBD1. CDR1 and CDR2 from the germline V gene are SQVTM and ANQGSEA. This CDR3 region has 15 residues. V dropped 1 base and J dropped 4; count of bases not matched to a gene: 9. The CDR3 protein is CSVEAGTELSETQYF. CDR3 coding DNA: TGCAGCGTTGAAGCGGGGACAGAGCTATCAGAGACCCAGTACTTC.

The chain recombines TRBV4-3 with TRBJ1-2; D remains unclear. Germline V gene lookup returns CDR1 LGHNA and CDR2 YSLEER. The V end lost 4 bases, the J end lost 5 bases, and 14 bases lay between the germline ends. This CDR3 contains 14 residues. The CDR3 reads CASSRVRAFYGYTF. Here the CDR3 DNA reads TGCGCCAGCAGCCGAGTCCGGGCCTTTTATGGCTACACCTTC.

The chain recombines TRBV5-1 with TRBJ2-5; D remains ambiguous. Trimming shortened V by 0 bases and J by 5 bases, and 8 bases separated the two germline ends. The CDR3 sequence is 13 residues long. CDR1 is SGHRS and CDR2 is YFSETQ in the germline V gene. CDR3 residues: CASSLESGETQYF. The CDR3 bases are TGCGCCAGCAGCTTGGAGTCCGGGGAGACCCAGTACTTC.

The V gene is TRBV7-2, the J gene TRBJ2-7, with D tentatively TRBD2 (5 bases). Deletions cut 8 bases from V and 0 bases from J, with 11 bases between. The germline gives CDR1 SGHTA, CDR2 FQGNSA. CDR3 length: 13 amino acids. The CDR3 loop is CASGSGSSYEQYF. The CDR3 DNA is TGTGCCAGCGGGAGCGGTAGCTCCTACGAGCAGTACTTC.

This chain links TRBV13 with TRBJ1-2; D gene unclear. The CDR3 is made up of 14 amino acids. Trimming shortened V by 2 bases and J by 3 bases, and 10 bases separated the two germline ends. Germline V gene sequence: CDR1 PRHDT, CDR2 FYEKMQ (reference sequence). The DNA of the CDR3 is TGTGCCAGCAGCTTAATGGAAGGGTACTATGGCTACACCTTC. This codes for CASSLMEGYYGYTF. The whole variable domain, remainder taken from reference TRBV13 and TRBJ1-2, is AAGVIQSPRHLIKEKRETATLKCYPIPRHDTVYWYQQGPGQDPQFLISFYEKMQSDKGSIPDRFSAQQFSDYHSELNMSSLELGDSALYFCASSLMEGYYGYTFGSGTRLTVV.

This chain links TRBV20-1 with TRBJ2-3; 7 bases fit TRBD2. CDR3 size: 14 residues. From germline, CDR1 is DFQATT and CDR2 SNEGSKA (reference sequence). V shed 5 bases and J 0 bases; nucleotides not matched to a gene: 5. The CDR3 nucleotides are TGCAGTGCTTTGAGGGAGGGAAGCACAGATACGCAGTATTTT. Translating gives CSALREGSTDTQYF.

The rearrangement links TRBV5-1 to TRBJ2-5; D is uncertain. The CDR3 runs 14 residues. The germline V gene encodes CDR1 SGHRS and CDR2 YFSETQ. V lost 4 bases to trimming and J lost 1 base, with 11 bases between them. The CDR3 DNA follows: TGCGCCAGCAGCGGAATTAGTCCCCAAGAGACCCAGTACTTC. Translation gives CASSGISPQETQYF.

This clonotype appeared once. The chain has TRBV7-2 and TRBJ2-3, with TRBD1 identical over 7 bases. V gave up 0 bases and J gave up 2 bases; unmatched junction bases: 8. This CDR3 is built from 17 residues. CDR1 and CDR2 (germline): SGHTA, FQGNSA. The CDR3 DNA reads as TGTGCCAGCAGCTTAGCTAGGGGGCAGGGCCCCACAGATACGCAGTATTTT. Translating gives CASSLARGQGPTDTQYF.

Only a few counts were recorded for this clonotype. The chain is built from TRBV7-2 and TRBJ2-5; 7 positions agree with TRBD1. The V gene end was trimmed by 0 bases and the J gene end by 5 bases; junction bases not matched to a gene: 9. The CDR3 loop spans 16 amino acids. Germline values: CDR1 SGHTA, CDR2 FQGNSA. The chain's CDR3 is CASSLAWAGGRETQYF. The CDR3 DNA reads TGTGCCAGCAGCTTAGCGTGGGCAGGGGGACGTGAGACCCAGTACTTC.

This clonotype was detected a few times. The CDR3 protein is CSAREAQRGGDTQYF. CDR3 DNA sequence: TGCAGTGCTAGAGAAGCCCAGCGGGGGGGCGATACGCAGTATTTT. The V gene is TRBV20-1, the J gene TRBJ2-3, with 10 bases matching TRBD2. The J segment lost 6 bases and the V segment lost 0 bases, leaving 6 bases of the junction unmatched. The CDR3 is 15 residues long. Germline V gene data show CDR1 as DFQATT and CDR2 as SNEGSKA (reference sequence).

This clonotype was found a few times. This rearrangement joins TRBV29-1 to TRBJ2-3; 8 nucleotides align to TRBD2. With V trimmed by 7 bases and J by 1 base, 10 bases remained unmatched. From germline, CDR1 is SQVTM and CDR2 ANQGSEA. The CDR3 has 15 amino acids. This chain's CDR3 is CSGHLAGGGTDTQYF. The CDR3 bases are TGCAGCGGACACCTAGCGGGCGGGGGCACAGATACGCAGTATTTT.